Here is one T cell receptor (beta chain) with its context. Using immunoSEQ multiplex PCR, the repertoire was profiled, and TCRdb retains in-frame clones only, with some absent. This repertoire shows about 140,000 clones, 84% found once; its top ten account for about two fifths. Trimming removed 5 bases from V and 6 bases from J, with 16 bases in between. Germline loops: CDR1 MNHEY, CDR2 SMNVEV (reference sequence). The CDR3 is made up of 15 amino acids. This specimen belongs to a study of blood T cell repertoires in COVID-19. The rearrangement uses TRBV27 and TRBJ2-2; D may be TRBD1 (6 bases). The source of this sequence is a human donor in a cohort sampled during active COVID-19. The specimen sequenced was peripheral blood. The CDR3 sequence: CASSAPGVRPGELFF. CDR3 bases: TGTGCCAGCAGTGCTCCAGGGGTCAGGCCCGGGGAGCTGTTTTTT.